This TCR beta chain was retrieved from a study of blood T cells in healthy people across ages. CDR3 length equals 16 residues. Trimming removed 5 bases from V and 5 bases from J; junction bases left unmatched: 8. Per germline, CDR1 MNHEY and CDR2 SMNVEV (reference sequence). With a J-beta primer mix and a sample-barcoded 5' primer, a second PCR ran about 7 to 12 cycles. The template-switch adaptor was a 5' adaptor with 12 random nucleotides. It tagged each cDNA molecule. TCRdb processed the 5' RACE reads anew with MiXCR; each CDR3 protein has one entry. The table records approximately 1.5 million distinct CDR3 sequences, almost 35% of them present only once.

Material for sequencing was blood. The sequence derives from a woman aged 25 to 39 in good health. The chain joins TRBV27 to TRBJ2-7, with 14 bases that match TRBD2. This CDR3 is CASSPGTSGSHNEQYF. CDR3 coding DNA: TGTGCCAGCAGTCCGGGGACTAGCGGGAGTCACAACGAGCAGTACTTC.